One TCR beta chain is described in this entry. Its target is unknown. TCR beta libraries were built with iRepertoire HTBI primers and Arm-PCR of CDR3 regions. Authors' processing steps: The samples yielded roughly 64 TRBV and roughly 14 TRBJ segments. TCRdb reanalysed the multiplex PCR reads using MiXCR and keeps one entry per CDR3 protein. TCRdb, not the original authors, processed these V and J calls. The sample yields some 460,000 distinct CDR3 sequences, around 15% seen once. This entry comes from a study of regulatory T cells in long-lasting Graves disease. The CDR3 consists of 14 residues. Trimming removed 3 bases from V and 8 bases from J; junction bases left unmatched: 5. CDR1 is GTSNPN, CDR2 SVGIG, per germline (reference sequence). Findings and caveats of the study: The study found persistent patients shared more public clonotypes (over 2,500) than new patients (over 850).

Time point specified: newly diagnosed GD, antithyroid drugs for less than 3 months. The authors made the TCR library using RNA they extracted from PBMCs. Graves' disease diagnosis was established per American Thyroid Association guidelines. Patient provenance is recorded as an endocrinology department in Xi'an, China. This same sample was also part of a study on T cells in Graves' hyperthyroidism and ophthalmopathy.

This receptor was obtained from a man in his forties or fifties with Graves disease. The J gene is TRBJ2-1, the V gene TRBV30; 12 nucleotides agree with TRBD2. Here the sequenced sample was peripheral blood mononuclear cells (PBMCs), taken at new diagnosis, from a patient treated with antithyroid drugs. CDR3 sequence: CAWRPLAGGDEQFF. DNA of the CDR3: TGTGCCTGGAGGCCCCTAGCGGGAGGGGATGAGCAGTTCTTC.